The sequence of this T cell receptor beta chain was determined in a study of blood T cells in healthy people across ages. Study findings and constraints: Across samples, TCR beta diversity tracked strongly with naive T cell percentage.

Germline assignment: CDR1 SGHRS and CDR2 YFSETQ. The CDR3 consists of 15 residues. V was pared by 5 bases and J by 7 bases, with 11 bases of the junction left unmatched. Alongside a J-beta primer mix, a sample-barcoded 5' primer served in a second PCR lasting roughly 6 to 12 cycles. MiXCR, run by TCRdb on the 5' RACE reads, gives a single entry per CDR3 protein. The sample contains hundreds of thousands of distinct CDR3 sequences, 45% to 50% of which appear only once. A word on this clonotype: Its antigen is undetermined.

The TCR originated in a man aged 30-40 years in good health. This chain joins TRBV5-1 and TRBJ2-1; 8 bases are shared with TRBD2. Sequencing used blood. The CDR3 protein is CASRESGGRDNEQFF. As DNA, the CDR3 is TGCGCCAGCAGGGAAAGCGGGGGTCGTGATAATGAGCAGTTCTTC.